Below, 18 T cell receptor beta chains from the same sample are listed, as sequenced in a study of blood T cell repertoires in COVID-19. TCRdb keeps only in-frame clones here, not all; method: immunoSEQ multiplex PCR. Of a few hundred thousand clones in the sample, more than 90% were seen once. Sequencing was performed on PBMCs or T cells enriched from blood (not recorded which). Receptors were obtained from a woman under 40 who had recovered from COVID-19.

The chain couples TRBV9 to TRBJ2-7, with TRBD1 matching over 7 bases. The germline V gene has CDR1 SGDLS and CDR2 YYNGEE. The CDR3 spans 14 residues. With V trimmed by 3 bases and J by 3 bases, 6 bases remained unmatched. CDR3 sequence reads: CASSAGQSNYEQYF. For the CDR3, the DNA is TGTGCCAGCAGCGCGGGACAGTCGAACTACGAGCAGTACTTC.

V gene TRBV19 combines with J gene TRBJ1-1, with TRBD1 matching over 9 bases. Per germline, CDR1 LNHDA and CDR2 SQIVND (reference sequence). J gave up 1 base and V 6 bases, and 6 bases lay outside the gene matches. This CDR3 contains 15 residues. The CDR3 loop reads CASRRTGVGNTEAFF. The CDR3 DNA reads TGTGCCAGTAGGAGGACAGGGGTAGGGAACACTGAAGCTTTCTTT.

The V and J genes are TRBV5-1 and TRBJ2-1; D is unresolved. Germline V gives CDR1 SGHRS, CDR2 YFSETQ. The V and J ends lost 0 bases and 6 bases respectively, with 19 bases between them. This CDR3 comprises 17 residues. CDR3 in DNA: TGCGCCAGCAGCTTGGCCTCGGAGCAGCCTTGGCCCAATGAGCAGTTCTTC. This gives the protein CASSLASEQPWPNEQFF.

This chain joins TRBV11-2 and TRBJ1-1, with D possibly being TRBD1 (5 bases). The CDR3 length is 13 residues. CDR1 is SGHAT, CDR2 FQNNGV, per germline. Trimming stripped 3 bases from V and 8 bases from J, with 13 bases between. In DNA, the CDR3 is TGTGCCAGCAGCTTGGAGGGGATAGGGGAAGCTTTCTTT. Its protein product is CASSLEGIGEAFF. Full variable domain (rest looked up from reference TRBV11-2 and TRBJ1-1): EAGVAQSPRYKIIEKRQSVAFWCNPISGHATLYWYQQILGQGPKLLIQFQNNGVVDDSQLPKDRFSAERLKGVDSTLKIQPAKLEDSAVYLCASSLEGIGEAFFGQGTRLTVV.

This clone was recorded only once. The chain employs TRBV23-1 and TRBJ1-6; D might be TRBD1 (5 bases). TRBV23-1 counts as an open reading frame of uncertain function. The CDR3 is made up of 13 amino acids. V was shortened by 7 bases and J by 5 bases, with 9 bases between the two germline ends. The DNA for the CDR3 is TGCGCCAGCATTGGGGCCAATAATTCACCCCTCCACTTT. Protein product: CASIGANNSPLHF.

This chain joins TRBV5-1 and TRBJ2-7, with 12 bases that match TRBD2. This CDR3 is 16 amino acids long. The germline V gene encodes CDR1 SGHRS and CDR2 YFSETQ. V lost 5 bases, J lost 6 bases, and 12 bases stayed unmatched. The CDR3 protein is CASSSPGLAGFSEQYF. CDR3 coding DNA: TGCGCCAGCAGTTCTCCGGGACTAGCGGGCTTTTCCGAGCAGTACTTC.

The V and J genes are TRBV11-2 and TRBJ2-2; TRBD1 is a possible D gene (5 bases). There are 14 residues in the CDR3. V was cut by 2 bases and J by 4 bases, with 8 bases left in between. The V gene's germline CDR1 is SGHAT and CDR2 FQNNGV. The DNA for the CDR3 is TGTGCCAGCAGCTTAACAGGAAGCACCGGGGAGCTGTTTTTT. This translates into CASSLTGSTGELFF.

The J gene is TRBJ2-5, the V gene TRBV24-1; no reliable D call. Trimming removed 3 bases at V and 5 bases at J, with 6 bases between. Germline V gene lookup returns CDR1 KGHDR and CDR2 SFDVKD. The CDR3 length is 12 residues. The CDR3 DNA reads TGTGCCACCAGTGATGGCCCGGAGACCCAGTACTTC. Translated, it gives CATSDGPETQYF.

The chain links TRBV7-9 to TRBJ2-7; the D is unclear. This CDR3 is built from 12 residues. Germline V lookup: CDR1 SEHNR, CDR2 FQNEAQ (reference sequence). Trimming removed 2 bases from V and 6 bases from J, with 8 bases in between. The DNA of the CDR3 is TGTGCCAGCAGCTTATCCCCCCTCGAGCAGTACTTC. The encoded protein is CASSLSPLEQYF.

This clone was found once. This chain uses TRBV5-3 with TRBJ2-5; 9 bases match TRBD2. TRBV5-3 is assigned to the ORF class and has an uncertain function. Trimming at V came to 1 base and at J to 5 bases, leaving 15 bases not matched to a gene. The CDR3 length is 18 residues. This CDR3 is CARSLKSTPGLARETQYF. The CDR3 nucleotides read TGTGCCAGAAGCTTGAAATCTACGCCTGGACTAGCGCGGGAGACCCAGTACTTC.

V gene TRBV7-2 combines with J gene TRBJ2-3; D is perhaps TRBD2 (6 bases). CDR1 is SGHTA and CDR2 is FQGNSA in the germline V gene. Between the trimmed V and J ends, which lost 3 bases and 2 bases, there was a span of 9 bases. CDR3 length equals 14 residues. The chain's CDR3 is CASSLRGHTDTQYF. The CDR3 DNA sequence: TGTGCCAGCAGCTTGCGGGGTCACACAGATACGCAGTATTTT.

This chain uses TRBV7-9 with TRBJ2-7; D gene ambiguous. This CDR3 comprises 13 residues. Looked up from germline, CDR1 is SEHNR and CDR2 is FQNEAQ (reference sequence). Trimming pared 3 bases from V and 3 bases from J, leaving 9 bases between. CDR3 DNA: TGTGCCAGCAGCTTCCCTGTAAACTACGAGCAGTACTTC. Its translation is CASSFPVNYEQYF.

The chain has TRBV24-1 and TRBJ2-3, with 8 bases lining up with TRBD1. Germline V lookup: CDR1 KGHDR, CDR2 SFDVKD. The CDR3 has 16 amino acids. The trim removed 4 bases at V and 2 bases at J, leaving 7 bases unmatched. Here the CDR3 reads CATSDTGTGDTDTQYF. The CDR3 DNA is TGTGCCACCAGTGACACAGGGACAGGAGACACAGATACGCAGTATTTT.

V and J are TRBV5-5 and TRBJ2-2; no clear D gene. Germline lookup yields CDR1 SGHKS and CDR2 YYEKEE (reference sequence). The CDR3 contains 15 residues. V dropped 2 bases and J dropped 3 bases, with 11 bases sitting between them. CDR3 coding DNA: TGTGCCAGCAGCTTTTTCAGGTTGGACACCGGGGAGCTGTTTTTT. This encodes CASSFFRLDTGELFF.

This chain uses TRBV28 with TRBJ1-2, with a tentative D call TRBD1 (6 bases). The CDR3 contains 16 residues. Looked up from germline, CDR1 is MDHEN and CDR2 is SYDVKM. Trimming took 6 bases from V and 4 from J, leaving 21 bases between them. The CDR3, as DNA: TGTGCCAGCAGAGAACTAGGGTTAGGGGGAGTCTATGGCTACACCTTC. It is translated as CASRELGLGGVYGYTF.

The chain uses TRBV5-1 and TRBJ2-7; TRBD2 agrees at 8 bases. With 4 bases clipped from V and 4 bases from J, the junction kept 10 bases outside the gene matches. Germline V gene sequence: CDR1 SGHRS, CDR2 YFSETQ. The CDR3 loop spans 15 amino acids. The CDR3 bases are TGCGCCAGCAGCATAGTAGCGGGATCCGAATACGAGCAGTACTTC. Translation: CASSIVAGSEYEQYF.

A few counts support this clone. The rearrangement uses TRBV5-6 and TRBJ2-3; a possible D gene is TRBD1 (5 bases). CDR1 and CDR2 from the germline V gene are SGHDT and YYEEEE. Between the trimmed V and J ends, which lost 0 bases and 4 bases, there was a span of 15 bases. This CDR3 contains 16 residues. CDR3 residues: CASSLGPETGADTQYF. The CDR3 nucleotides read TGTGCCAGCAGCTTGGGACCAGAAACAGGAGCAGATACGCAGTATTTT.

V is TRBV7-3 and J is TRBJ2-1; 7 bases fit TRBD2. CDR1 and CDR2 (germline): SGHTA, FQGTGA. V trimming: 3 bases; J trimming: 9 bases; junction bases outside the gene matches: 11. The CDR3 loop spans 15 amino acids. CDR3 sequence (DNA): TGTGCCAGCAGCTTTTCTGGCGGGAGAATTGGTGAGCAGTTCTTC. Residues: CASSFSGGRIGEQFF.